A selection of T cell receptor beta chains follows, all from one sample in a study of OX40 agonist ivuxolimab in advanced cancers. Sequencing used immunoSEQ multiplex PCR; TCRdb keeps in-frame clones, though not all of them. The sample consists of tens of thousands of clones, more than 80% of them appearing once. The sample was CD4+ or CD8+ T cells sorted from blood, taken in a trial of the OX40 agonist ivuxolimab. These receptors came from an adult with an advanced solid tumor such as melanoma, head and neck, liver or kidney cancer. The CDR3 runs from the conserved cysteine through the conserved F or W. The order of the fields is D gene, V gene, clone size, J gene, CDR3 DNA, CDR3 protein. D genes are given only for firm matches. Some rows mark clone size as missing; the rest say once, few, many or name a class of expanded clone.

-	TRBV27	-	TRBJ2-7	TGTGCCAGCAGTGAAGCGTCAGACTACGAGCAGTACTTC	CASSEASDYEQYF
-	TRBV5-1	-	TRBJ1-2	TGCGCCAGCAGCTTAGGTATAGGAGGAAATGGCTACACCTTC	CASSLGIGGNGYTF
-	TRBV6-5	-	TRBJ2-7	TGTGCCAGCAGTTCTCACGGGTACGAGCAGTACTTC	CASSSHGYEQYF
-	TRBV7-9	-	TRBJ1-2	TGTGCCAGCAGCTTAGTGGTCGGGAGCTATGGCTACACCTTC	CASSLVVGSYGYTF
-	TRBV27	-	TRBJ1-2	TGTGCCAGCAGGCAGGGTACTAACTATGGCTACACCTTC	CASRQGTNYGYTF
TRBD2	TRBV9	-	TRBJ2-4	TGTGCCAGCAGCGCGGGACTAGCGGGGGAAAACCGAAACATTCAGTACTTC	CASSAGLAGENRNIQYF
-	TRBV5-5	-	TRBJ1-1	TGTGCCAGCAGCTTGGCTTGGGGGGACACTGAAGCTTTCTTT	CASSLAWGDTEAFF
-	TRBV28	-	TRBJ1-5	TGTGCCAGCCAAATACTATTCAATCAGCCCCAGCATTTT	CASQILFNQPQHF
TRBD1	TRBV15	-	TRBJ2-7	TGTGCCACCAGCAGAGAAAAACAGGGGCGCAACGAGCAGTACTTC	CATSREKQGRNEQYF
-	TRBV27	-	TRBJ1-2	TGTGCCAGCAGTTTAGCTGGGGGCGACTATGGCTACACCTTC	CASSLAGGDYGYTF
TRBD1	TRBV13	-	TRBJ1-3	TGTGCCAGCAGTAAGTCGGGACAGGGGGAAAACACCATATATTTT	CASSKSGQGENTIYF
-	TRBV5-1	-	TRBJ2-3	TGCGCCAGCAGCTTAGTGGGCACCACAGATACGCAGTATTTT	CASSLVGTTDTQYF
TRBD1	TRBV12-5	-	TRBJ1-2	TGTGCTAGTGGTCCCGTGGGGACAGGGAATGGCTATGGCTACACCTTC	CASGPVGTGNGYGYTF
-	TRBV11-2	-	TRBJ2-1	TGTGCCAGCAGCCAAGTCCCGCGCACCTACAATGAGCAGTTCTTC	CASSQVPRTYNEQFF
-	TRBV5-4	-	TRBJ1-3	TGTGCCAGCAAACTCGGCAGCTCTGGAAACACCATATATTTT	CASKLGSSGNTIYF
-	TRBV5-4	-	TRBJ2-7	TGTGCCAGTCAACCTTGGAGTTCCTACGAGCAGTACTTC	CASQPWSSYEQYF
-	TRBV28	-	TRBJ2-7	TGTGCCAGCAGACCGGCGGGACAGCCCTACGAGCAGTACTTC	CASRPAGQPYEQYF
-	TRBV30	once	TRBJ2-3	TGTGCCTGGAGAAGAAACAGGGAAGGGACAGATACGCAGTATTTT	CAWRRNREGTDTQYF
TRBD1	TRBV5-4	-	TRBJ1-1	TGTGCCAGCAGCAACGACAGGGGCACTGAAGCTTTCTTT	CASSNDRGTEAFF
-	TRBV6-1	-	TRBJ2-7	TGTGCCAGCAGTGAATGGGGCAGGGACTACGAGCAGTACTTC	CASSEWGRDYEQYF
TRBD1	TRBV9	-	TRBJ2-7	TGTGCCAGCAGCGCCGGGACAGGTACCTACGAGCAGTACTTC	CASSAGTGTYEQYF
-	TRBV27	-	TRBJ1-5	TGTGCCAGCAGAGGTGGCAATCAGCCCCAGCATTTT	CASRGGNQPQHF
-	TRBV19	-	TRBJ1-1	TGTGCCAGTCGAGGCAGGGGGAACACTGAAGCTTTCTTT	CASRGRGNTEAFF
-	TRBV29-1	-	TRBJ2-7	TGCAGCGTTGACATACGGACAGCGAACTCCTACGAGCAGTACTTC	CSVDIRTANSYEQYF
TRBD1	TRBV29-1	-	TRBJ1-2	TGCAGCGTCGGACAGGGGCATGGCTACACCTTC	CSVGQGHGYTF
-	TRBV5-1	-	TRBJ2-5	TGCGCCAGCAGCTTGGAGGGGAATAGTTGGGGAGTGGAGACCCAGTACTTC	CASSLEGNSWGVETQYF
TRBD2	TRBV27	-	TRBJ2-7	TGTGCCAGCAGTTGGGGACTAGCGGGAGGGGCCTACGAGCAGTACTTC	CASSWGLAGGAYEQYF
-	TRBV27	-	TRBJ2-7	TGTGCCAGCAGTTTCCCAGGGGCGCGTCGCGAGCAGTACTTC	CASSFPGARREQYF
TRBD1	TRBV11-3	-	TRBJ2-7	TGTGCCAGCAGCTGGGGACAGGGTTCCGAGCAGTACTTC	CASSWGQGSEQYF
-	TRBV7-9	once	TRBJ1-1	TGTGCCAGCAGCTTAGCCGCTGAAGCTTTCTTT	CASSLAAEAFF
TRBD2	TRBV13	once	TRBJ2-1	TGTGCCAGCAGGTCACTAGCGGGGTTTGGCAATGAGCAGTTCTTC	CASRSLAGFGNEQFF
-	TRBV9	-	TRBJ1-2	TGTGCCAGCAGCCCGAATGCCTTTGATGGCTACACCTTC	CASSPNAFDGYTF
-	TRBV4-2	-	TRBJ1-1	TGTGCCAGCAGCCAAGATCGTAAGGGGGGCTACACTGAAGCTTTCTTT	CASSQDRKGGYTEAFF
-	TRBV7-3	-	TRBJ1-6	TGTGCCAGCAGCCGGTCGGGGGATAATTCACCCCTCCACTTT	CASSRSGDNSPLHF
-	TRBV5-5	-	TRBJ1-4	TGTGCCAGCAGCTTGACAGCTGACGATGAAAAACTGTTTTTT	CASSLTADDEKLFF
-	TRBV7-8	-	TRBJ1-4	TGTGCCAGCAGCTTAGAAGTAGGGGGAAGAGGCGAAAAACTGTTTTTT	CASSLEVGGRGEKLFF
-	TRBV7-9	few	TRBJ1-2	TGTGCCAGCAGCTCGGACAGCTATGGCTACACCTTC	CASSSDSYGYTF
-	TRBV27	-	TRBJ2-3	TGTGCCAGCAGGGCCACAGATACGCAGTATTTT	CASRATDTQYF
-	TRBV2	-	TRBJ1-1	TGTGCCAGCAGCGCTGCTTGGTTCGGAACTGAAGCTTTCTTT	CASSAAWFGTEAFF
TRBD1	TRBV6-4	-	TRBJ1-5	TGTGCCATCAGGGGGGGGGCTCAGCCCCAGCATTTT	CAIRGGAQPQHF
TRBD2	TRBV7-6	once	TRBJ2-2	TGTGCCAGCCACCTGGCGGGAGGGTCCGGGGAGCTGTTTTTT	CASHLAGGSGELFF
-	TRBV7-3	-	TRBJ1-1	TGTGCCAGCAGCCCCCTAGGGAACACTGAAGCTTTCTTT	CASSPLGNTEAFF
-	TRBV5-8	-	TRBJ2-7	TGTGCCAGCAGCTTGGCGGTCGAGCAGTACTTC	CASSLAVEQYF
-	TRBV5-1	-	TRBJ1-1	TGCGCCAGCAGCTTGGTGGCCACTGAAGCTTTCTTT	CASSLVATEAFF
TRBD2	TRBV27	-	TRBJ2-1	TGTGCCAGCAGTGTGGGGACTAGAAACTACAATGAGCAGTTCTTC	CASSVGTRNYNEQFF
TRBD2	TRBV11-2	-	TRBJ2-1	TGTGCCAGCAGCTTATCGCCGGGACTAGGGTTGTACAATGAGCAGTTCTTC	CASSLSPGLGLYNEQFF
-	TRBV7-9	few	TRBJ2-7	TGTGCCAGCAGCCTCCCTGGATCCTACGAGCAGTACTTC	CASSLPGSYEQYF